This TCR beta chain emerged from a study of cytomegalovirus exposure and HLA in healthy donors. PCR primers comprised 60 Vbeta and 13 Jbeta primers. Sequenced by immunoSEQ multiplex PCR; TCRdb stores in-frame clones only, minus some. Of more than 85,000 clones in the sample, approximately 80% were seen once. Germline values: CDR1 SGHRS, CDR2 YFSETQ. Deletions cut 0 bases from V and 0 bases from J, with 6 bases between. The CDR3 loop spans 14 amino acids. Healthy bone marrow donors made up the donor group. This TCR derives from a man younger than 40 in good health and CMV-seronegative. The rearrangement uses TRBV5-1 and TRBJ1-1; no reliable D call. What was sequenced was PBMCs. CDR3 sequence (DNA): TGCGCCAGCAGCTTGGGCAGGTTGAACACTGAAGCTTTCTTT. Protein sequence: CASSLGRLNTEAFF.